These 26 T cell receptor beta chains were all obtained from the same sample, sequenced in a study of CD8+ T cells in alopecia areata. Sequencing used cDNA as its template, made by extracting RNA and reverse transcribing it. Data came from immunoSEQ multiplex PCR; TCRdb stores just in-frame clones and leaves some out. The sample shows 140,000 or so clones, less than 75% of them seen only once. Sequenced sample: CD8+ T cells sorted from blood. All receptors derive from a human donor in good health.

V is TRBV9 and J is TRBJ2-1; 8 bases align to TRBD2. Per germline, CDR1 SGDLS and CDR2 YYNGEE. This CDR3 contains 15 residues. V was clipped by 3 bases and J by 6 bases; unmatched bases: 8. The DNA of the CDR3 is TGTGCCAGCAGCGCGTCGGGGGGGCATTTCAATGAGCAGTTCTTC. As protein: CASSASGGHFNEQFF. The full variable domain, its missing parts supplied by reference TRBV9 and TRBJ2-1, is DSGVTQTPKHLITATGQRVTLRCSPRSGDLSVYWYQQSLDQGLQFLIQYYNGEERAKGNILERFSAQQFPDLHSELNLSSLELGDSALYFCASSASGGHFNEQFFGPGTRLTVL.

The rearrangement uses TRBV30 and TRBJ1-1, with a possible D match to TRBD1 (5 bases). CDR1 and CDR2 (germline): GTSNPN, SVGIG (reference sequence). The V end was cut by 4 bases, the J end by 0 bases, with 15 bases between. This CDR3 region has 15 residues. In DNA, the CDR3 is TGTGCCTGGAATGGGGCAGGGACTTTGAACACTGAAGCTTTCTTT. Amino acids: CAWNGAGTLNTEAFF.

CDR3 nucleotide sequence: TGTGCCAGCAGCAAAAAACCAGGGTTGAGTACTGAAGCTTTCTTT. Its protein product is CASSKKPGLSTEAFF. The gene calls are TRBV7-2 and TRBJ1-1; TRBD1 might be the D (5 bases). V was shortened by 5 bases and J by 5 bases, with 18 bases between the two germline ends. Germline V gene data show CDR1 as SGHTA and CDR2 as FQGNSA. The CDR3 spans 15 residues.

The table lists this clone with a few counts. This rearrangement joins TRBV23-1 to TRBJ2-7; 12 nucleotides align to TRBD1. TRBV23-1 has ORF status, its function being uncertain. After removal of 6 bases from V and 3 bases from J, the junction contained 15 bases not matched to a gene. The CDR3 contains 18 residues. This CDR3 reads CASRPGTGGAADVYEQYF. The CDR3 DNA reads TGCGCCAGCAGGCCCGGGACAGGGGGCGCCGCGGATGTCTACGAGCAGTACTTC.

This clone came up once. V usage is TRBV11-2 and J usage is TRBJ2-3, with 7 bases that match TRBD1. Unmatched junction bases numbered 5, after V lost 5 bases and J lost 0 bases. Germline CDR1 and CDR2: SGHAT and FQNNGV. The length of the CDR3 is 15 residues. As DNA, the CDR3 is TGTGCCAGCAGCCCCGGGACAGCTAGCACAGATACGCAGTATTTT. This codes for CASSPGTASTDTQYF.

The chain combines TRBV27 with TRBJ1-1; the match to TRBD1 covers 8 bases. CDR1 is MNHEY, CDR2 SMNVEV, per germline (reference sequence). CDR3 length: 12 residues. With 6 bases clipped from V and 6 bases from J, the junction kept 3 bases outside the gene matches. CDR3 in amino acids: CASRHRGAEAFF. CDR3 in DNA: TGTGCCAGCAGGCACAGGGGGGCTGAAGCTTTCTTT.

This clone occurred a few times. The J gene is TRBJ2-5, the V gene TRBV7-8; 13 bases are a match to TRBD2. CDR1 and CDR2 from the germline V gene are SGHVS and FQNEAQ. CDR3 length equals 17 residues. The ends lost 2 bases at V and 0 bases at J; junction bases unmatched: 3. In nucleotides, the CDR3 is TGTGCCAGCAGCTTACCAGGGACTAGCGGGAACCAAGAGACCCAGTACTTC. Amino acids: CASSLPGTSGNQETQYF.

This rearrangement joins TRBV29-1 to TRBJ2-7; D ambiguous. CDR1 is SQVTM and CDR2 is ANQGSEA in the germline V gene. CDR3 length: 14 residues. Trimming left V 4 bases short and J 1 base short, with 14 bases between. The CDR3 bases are TGCAGCGTTGGCTCGCTGGAGAAATCCTACGAGCAGTACTTC. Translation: CSVGSLEKSYEQYF.

CDR3 loop: CASSLPPYYGYTF. CDR3 DNA: TGTGCCAGCAGCTTACCTCCATACTATGGCTACACCTTC. V and J are TRBV7-9 and TRBJ1-2, with D unclear. The V end was cut by 2 bases, the J end by 3 bases, with 7 bases between. The CDR3 runs 13 residues. The germline V gene encodes CDR1 SEHNR and CDR2 FQNEAQ (reference sequence).

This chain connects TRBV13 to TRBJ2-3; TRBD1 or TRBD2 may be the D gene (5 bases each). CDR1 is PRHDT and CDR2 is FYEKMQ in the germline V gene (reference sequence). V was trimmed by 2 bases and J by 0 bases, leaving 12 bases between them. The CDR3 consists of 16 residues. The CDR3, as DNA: TGTGCCAGCAGCTTACGGGGACGGTCTAGCACAGATACGCAGTATTTT. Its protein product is CASSLRGRSSTDTQYF.

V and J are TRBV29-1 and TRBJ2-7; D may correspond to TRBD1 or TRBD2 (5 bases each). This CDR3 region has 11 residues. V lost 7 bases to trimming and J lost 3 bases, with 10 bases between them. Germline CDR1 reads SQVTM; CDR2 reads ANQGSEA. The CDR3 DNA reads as TGCAGCGCCAGGGAGCTCTACGAGCAGTACTTC. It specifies CSARELYEQYF.

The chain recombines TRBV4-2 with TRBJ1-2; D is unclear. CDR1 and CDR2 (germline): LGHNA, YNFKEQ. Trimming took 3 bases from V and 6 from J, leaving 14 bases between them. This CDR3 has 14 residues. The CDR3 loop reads CASSHVALSDGYTF. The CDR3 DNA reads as TGTGCCAGCAGCCACGTTGCTTTGAGCGATGGCTACACCTTC.

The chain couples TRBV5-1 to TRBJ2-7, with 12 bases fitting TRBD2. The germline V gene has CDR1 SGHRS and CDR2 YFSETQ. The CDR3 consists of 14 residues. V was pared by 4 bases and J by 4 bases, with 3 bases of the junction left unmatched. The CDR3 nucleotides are TGCGCCAGCAGCCCCGGGACTAGCGGGTACGAGCAGTACTTC. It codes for CASSPGTSGYEQYF.

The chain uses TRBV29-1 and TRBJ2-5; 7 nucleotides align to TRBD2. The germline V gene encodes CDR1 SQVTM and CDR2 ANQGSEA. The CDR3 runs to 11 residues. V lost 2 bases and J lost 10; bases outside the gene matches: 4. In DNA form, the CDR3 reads TGCAGCGTTGAACTCCGGGACTACCAGTACTTC. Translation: CSVELRDYQYF.

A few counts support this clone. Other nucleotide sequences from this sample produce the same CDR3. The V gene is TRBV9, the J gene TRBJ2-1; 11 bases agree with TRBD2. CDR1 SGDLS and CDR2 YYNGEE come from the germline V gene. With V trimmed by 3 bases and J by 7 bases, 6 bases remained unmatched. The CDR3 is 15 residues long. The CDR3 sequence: CASSAGLAGGNEQFF. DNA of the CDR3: TGTGCCAGCAGCGCGGGGCTAGCGGGAGGTAATGAGCAGTTCTTC.

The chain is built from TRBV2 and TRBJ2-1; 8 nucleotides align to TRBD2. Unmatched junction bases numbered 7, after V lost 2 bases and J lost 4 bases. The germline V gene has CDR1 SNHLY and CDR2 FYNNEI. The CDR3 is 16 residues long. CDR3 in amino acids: CASSELAGGRYNEQFF. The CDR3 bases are TGTGCCAGCAGTGAATTGGCGGGAGGCAGATACAATGAGCAGTTCTTC. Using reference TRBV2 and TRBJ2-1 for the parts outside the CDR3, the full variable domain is EPEVTQTPSHQVTQMGQEVILRCVPISNHLYFYWYRQILGQKVEFLVSFYNNEISEKSEIFDDQFSVERPDGSNFTLKIRSTKLEDSAMYFCASSELAGGRYNEQFFGPGTRLTVL.

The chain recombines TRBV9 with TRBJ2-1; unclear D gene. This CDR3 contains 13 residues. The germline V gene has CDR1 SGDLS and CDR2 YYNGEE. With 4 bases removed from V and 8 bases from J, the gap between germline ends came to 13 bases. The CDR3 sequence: CASSPRSDDEQFF. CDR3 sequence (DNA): TGTGCCAGCAGCCCTCGTTCGGACGATGAGCAGTTCTTC.

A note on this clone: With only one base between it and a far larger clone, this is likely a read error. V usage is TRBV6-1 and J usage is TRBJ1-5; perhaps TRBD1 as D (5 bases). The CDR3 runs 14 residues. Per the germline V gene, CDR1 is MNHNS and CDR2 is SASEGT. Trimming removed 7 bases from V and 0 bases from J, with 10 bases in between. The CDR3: CASIDSYSNQPQHF. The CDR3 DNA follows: TGTGCCAGCATTGACAGTTATAGCAATCAGCCCCAGCATTTT.

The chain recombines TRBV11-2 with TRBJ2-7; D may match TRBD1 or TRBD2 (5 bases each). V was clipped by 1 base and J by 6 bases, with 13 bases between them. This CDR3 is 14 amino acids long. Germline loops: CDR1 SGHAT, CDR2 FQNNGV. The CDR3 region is CASSLGGTTTEQYF. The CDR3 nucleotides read TGTGCCAGCAGCTTAGGGGGGACGACTACCGAGCAGTACTTC.

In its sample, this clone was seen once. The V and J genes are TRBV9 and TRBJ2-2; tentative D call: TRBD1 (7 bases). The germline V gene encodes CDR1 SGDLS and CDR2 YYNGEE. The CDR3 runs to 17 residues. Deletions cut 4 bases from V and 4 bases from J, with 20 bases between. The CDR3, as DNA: TGTGCCAGCAGCCCCGCTGCGGGACAGCAACTCACCGGGGAGCTGTTTTTT. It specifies CASSPAAGQQLTGELFF.

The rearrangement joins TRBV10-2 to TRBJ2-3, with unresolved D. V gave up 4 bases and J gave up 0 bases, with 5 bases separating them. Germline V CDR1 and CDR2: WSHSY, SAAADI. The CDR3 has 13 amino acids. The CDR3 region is CASSVGSTDTQYF. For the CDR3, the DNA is TGCGCCAGCAGTGTCGGCAGCACAGATACGCAGTATTTT.

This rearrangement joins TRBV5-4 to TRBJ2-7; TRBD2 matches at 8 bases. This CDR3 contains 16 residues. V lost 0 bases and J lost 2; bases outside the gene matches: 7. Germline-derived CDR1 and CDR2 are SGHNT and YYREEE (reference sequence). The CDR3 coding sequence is TGTGCCAGCAGCTTGGCCAATAGCGGGACTACCTACGAGCAGTACTTC. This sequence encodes CASSLANSGTTYEQYF.

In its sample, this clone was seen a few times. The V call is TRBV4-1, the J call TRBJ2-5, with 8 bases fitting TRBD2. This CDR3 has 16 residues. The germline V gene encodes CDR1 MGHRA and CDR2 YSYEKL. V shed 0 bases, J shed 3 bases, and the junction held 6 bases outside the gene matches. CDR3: CASSQDAPAGEETQYF. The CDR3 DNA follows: TGCGCCAGCAGCCAAGATGCACCAGCGGGAGAAGAGACCCAGTACTTC.

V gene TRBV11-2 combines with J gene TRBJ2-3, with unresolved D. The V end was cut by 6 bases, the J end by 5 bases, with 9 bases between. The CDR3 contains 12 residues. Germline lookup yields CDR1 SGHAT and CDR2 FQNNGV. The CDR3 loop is CASSHLRDTQYF. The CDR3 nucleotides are TGTGCCAGCAGTCACCTTCGAGATACGCAGTATTTT. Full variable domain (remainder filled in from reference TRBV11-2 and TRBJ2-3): EAGVAQSPRYKIIEKRQSVAFWCNPISGHATLYWYQQILGQGPKLLIQFQNNGVVDDSQLPKDRFSAERLKGVDSTLKIQPAKLEDSAVYLCASSHLRDTQYFGPGTRLTVL.

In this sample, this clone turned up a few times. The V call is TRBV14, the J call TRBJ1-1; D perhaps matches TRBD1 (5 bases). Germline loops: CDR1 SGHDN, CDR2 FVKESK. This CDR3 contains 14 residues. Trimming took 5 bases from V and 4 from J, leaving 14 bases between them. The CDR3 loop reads CASSTRGGGTEAFF. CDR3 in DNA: TGTGCCAGCAGCACTCGAGGTGGGGGCACTGAAGCTTTCTTT.

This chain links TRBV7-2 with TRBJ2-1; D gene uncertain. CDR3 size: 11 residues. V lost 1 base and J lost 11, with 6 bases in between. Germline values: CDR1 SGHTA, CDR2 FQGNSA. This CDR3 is CASSLGLQQFF. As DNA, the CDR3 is TGTGCCAGCAGCTTAGGACTCCAGCAGTTCTTC. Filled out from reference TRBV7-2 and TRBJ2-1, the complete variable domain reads GAGVSQSPSNKVTEKGKDVELRCDPISGHTALYWYRQSLGQGLEFLIYFQGNSAPDKSGLPSDRFSAERTGGSVSTLTIQRTQQEDSAVYLCASSLGLQQFFGPGTRLTVL.